The rows below give T cell receptor beta chains drawn from one sample of a study of PD-1 blockade in classical Hodgkin lymphoma. Produced via immunoSEQ multiplex PCR; TCRdb's table is partial and in-frame only. The table includes fewer than 100,000 clones, about nine tenths detected once. The specimen comprised peripheral blood mononuclear cells (PBMCs), sampled at baseline. The receptors come from a human donor with classical Hodgkin lymphoma. CDR3s include the opening cysteine and the closing phenylalanine or tryptophan. Each record gives: D gene, V gene, J gene, clone size, CDR3 protein, CDR3 DNA. The D gene is left open where the match is weak. Size values are once, few and many counts, or a class for expanded clones, and some rows have none.

-,TRBV11-2,TRBJ1-1,-,CASRKGRQNTEAFF,TGTGCCAGCAGAAAGGGACGGCAGAACACTGAAGCTTTCTTT
TRBD2,TRBV6-5,TRBJ2-7,-,CASMEREGQGYEQYF,TGTGCCAGCATGGAGCGGGAGGGCCAAGGCTACGAGCAGTACTTC
-,TRBV29-1,TRBJ1-4,once,CSVEVDSLGEKLFF,TGCAGCGTTGAGGTTGACAGCCTGGGAGAAAAACTGTTTTTT
-,TRBV29-1,TRBJ2-7,few,CSVQGGPYEQYF,TGCAGCGTTCAGGGGGGGCCCTACGAGCAGTACTTC
-,TRBV7-9,TRBJ2-1,once,CASSSDALEQFF,TGTGCCAGCAGCTCGGACGCCCTGGAGCAGTTCTTC
-,TRBV27,TRBJ2-7,-,CASSLGDSPYEQYF,TGTGCCAGCAGTTTGGGGGACTCCCCCTACGAGCAGTACTTC
-,TRBV6-6,TRBJ2-7,-,CASSYSKGPYEQYF,TGTGCCAGCAGTTACTCGAAAGGCCCCTACGAGCAGTACTTC
TRBD1,TRBV19,TRBJ2-7,-,CASSSDRGYYEQYF,TGTGCCAGTAGCTCGGACAGGGGATACTACGAGCAGTACTTC
-,TRBV7-2,TRBJ1-5,-,CASSSSTYNQPQHF,TGTGCCAGCAGCTCCTCCACATACAATCAGCCCCAGCATTTT
-,TRBV27,TRBJ2-2,-,CASSFGSTGELFF,TGTGCCAGCAGTTTTGGCAGTACCGGGGAGCTGTTTTTT
TRBD1,TRBV11-2,TRBJ2-4,-,CASSSNRQGWDIQYF,TGTGCCAGCAGCTCCAACAGACAGGGTTGGGACATTCAGTACTTC
-,TRBV13,TRBJ2-6,-,CASSLGLGQEDGANVLTF,TGTGCCAGCAGCTTAGGCCTCGGGCAGGAGGATGGGGCCAACGTCCTGACTTTC
-,TRBV4-3,TRBJ1-4,once,CASSQDLTSGEKLFF,TGCGCCAGCAGCCAAGACCTGACCTCCGGAGAAAAACTGTTTTTT
TRBD1,TRBV5-1,TRBJ1-1,-,CASSSGQGSGTEAFF,TGCGCCAGCAGCTCGGGACAGGGGTCCGGCACTGAAGCTTTCTTT
-,TRBV29-1,TRBJ2-7,-,CSVAERSYEQYF,TGCAGCGTTGCCGAGCGCTCGTACGAGCAGTACTTC
-,TRBV4-1,TRBJ2-1,-,CASSQSRRDEQFF,TGCGCCAGCAGCCAATCTAGGAGGGATGAGCAGTTCTTC
-,TRBV4-3,TRBJ2-1,-,CASSQDGPVVEQFF,TGCGCCAGCAGCCAAGACGGCCCAGTTGTTGAGCAGTTCTTC
-,TRBV19,TRBJ1-2,-,CASSIRDNYGYTF,TGTGCCAGTAGTATAAGGGATAACTATGGCTACACCTTC
-,TRBV7-9,TRBJ1-1,-,CASSPGWQAFF,TGTGCCAGCAGTCCAGGCTGGCAAGCTTTCTTT
-,TRBV29-1,TRBJ1-5,-,CSVGEGGNQPQHF,TGCAGCGTTGGCGAAGGGGGCAATCAGCCCCAGCATTTT
TRBD1,TRBV6-6,TRBJ1-2,-,CAGAGTGGVEGYTF,TGTGCCGGAGCCGGGACAGGGGGCGTTGAGGGCTACACCTTC
-,TRBV10-2,TRBJ2-7,-,CASSDGWGEQYF,TGCGCCAGCAGTGATGGATGGGGGGAGCAGTACTTC
-,TRBV5-4,TRBJ2-7,-,CASSLERGASYEQYF,TGTGCCAGCAGCTTGGAGCGAGGGGCCTCCTACGAGCAGTACTTC
-,TRBV7-6,TRBJ2-6,-,CATAPGANVLTF,TGTGCCACCGCCCCCGGGGCCAACGTCCTGACTTTC
-,TRBV7-7,TRBJ1-4,-,CASSLGTGPNEKLFF,TGTGCCAGCAGCCTCGGGACGGGTCCCAATGAAAAACTGTTTTTT
TRBD1,TRBV15,TRBJ2-7,-,CATSSGWTGVYEQYF,TGTGCCACCAGCAGTGGGTGGACAGGGGTCTACGAGCAGTACTTC
-,TRBV7-2,TRBJ2-5,-,CASRVMVGSQETQYF,TGTGCCAGCAGGGTTATGGTCGGTTCACAAGAGACCCAGTACTTC